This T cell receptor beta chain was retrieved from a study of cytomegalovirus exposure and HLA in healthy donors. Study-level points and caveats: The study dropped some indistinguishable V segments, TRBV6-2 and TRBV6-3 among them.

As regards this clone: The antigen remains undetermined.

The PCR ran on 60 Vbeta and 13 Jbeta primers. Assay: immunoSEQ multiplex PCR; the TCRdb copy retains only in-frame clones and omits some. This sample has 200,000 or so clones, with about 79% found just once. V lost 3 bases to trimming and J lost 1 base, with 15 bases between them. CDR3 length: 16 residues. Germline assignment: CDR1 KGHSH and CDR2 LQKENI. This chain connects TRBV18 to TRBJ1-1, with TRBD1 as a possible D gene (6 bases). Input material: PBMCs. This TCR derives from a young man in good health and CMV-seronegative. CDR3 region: CASSPGGALRNTEAFF. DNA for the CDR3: TGTGCCAGCTCACCCGGGGGGGCCTTAAGGAACACTGAAGCTTTCTTT.